The 30 T cell receptor beta chains below come from one sample, sequenced in a study of blood T cell repertoires in COVID-19. Libraries were prepared by immunoSEQ multiplex PCR; TCRdb keeps only in-frame clonotypes and omits some of them. The table shows some 190,000 clones, with more than 65% occurring only once. Sample: PBMCs or T cells enriched from blood (not recorded which). These receptors were taken from a woman aged 45-59 years with acute COVID-19.

The chain has TRBV6-5 and TRBJ2-1, with 9 bases aligning to TRBD1. CDR1 and CDR2 (germline): MNHEY, SVGAGI. This CDR3 has 14 residues. Losses at the gene ends were 9 bases for V and 3 bases for J; bases not matched to a gene: 6. The CDR3 here is CASLPGQGYNEQFF. The CDR3 coding sequence is TGTGCCAGTCTCCCGGGACAGGGCTACAATGAGCAGTTCTTC.

This clone was seen repeatedly, ten times or more. This chain uses TRBV5-6 with TRBJ2-1; 11 nucleotides line up with TRBD2. The V gene end was trimmed by 1 base and the J gene end by 8 bases; junction bases not matched to a gene: 5. CDR1 is SGHDT and CDR2 is YYEEEE in the germline V gene. This CDR3 is 15 amino acids long. DNA of the CDR3: TGTGCCAGCAGCTTGATAGCGGGGGGGCCCTATGAGCAGTTCTTC. This sequence encodes CASSLIAGGPYEQFF.

The DNA of the CDR3 is TGTGCCAGCATTGAGACAGGGGGGAATTCACCCCTCCACTTT. Residues: CASIETGGNSPLHF. The chain recombines TRBV2 with TRBJ1-6; 9 positions agree with TRBD1. The CDR3 runs to 14 residues. Germline values: CDR1 SNHLY, CDR2 FYNNEI. V shed 7 bases, J shed 7 bases, and the junction held 5 bases outside the gene matches. Supplemented by reference TRBV2 and TRBJ1-6, the full variable domain reads EPEVTQTPSHQVTQMGQEVILRCVPISNHLYFYWYRQILGQKVEFLVSFYNNEISEKSEIFDDQFSVERPDGSNFTLKIRSTKLEDSAMYFCASIETGGNSPLHFGNGTRLTVT.

The chain employs TRBV19 and TRBJ1-2, with D maybe TRBD1 (5 bases). The CDR3 runs to 11 residues. V lost 8 bases and J lost 4, with 8 bases in between. Germline V gene sequence: CDR1 LNHDA, CDR2 SQIVND (reference sequence). The CDR3 sequence: CASRGVYGYTF. DNA of the CDR3: TGTGCCAGTCGGGGGGTCTATGGCTACACCTTC.

The CDR3: CASSGPTANTEAFF. As DNA, the CDR3 is TGTGCCAGCAGCGGACCGACAGCGAACACTGAAGCTTTCTTT. V usage is TRBV9 and J usage is TRBJ1-1; weak D call: TRBD1 (5 bases). Germline V gene sequence: CDR1 SGDLS, CDR2 YYNGEE. This CDR3 spans 14 amino acids. Trimming took 3 bases from V and 1 from J, leaving 10 bases between them.

The sample holds one count of this clone. The chain couples TRBV18 to TRBJ2-7; unclear D gene. V was clipped by 6 bases and J by 4 bases, with 13 bases between them. The CDR3 totals 13 residues. The V gene's germline CDR1 is KGHSH and CDR2 LQKENI. The CDR3 is CASSRPETYEQYV. The DNA for the CDR3 is TGTGCCAGCTCGCGACCAGAGACTTACGAGCAGTACGTC.

The chain couples TRBV10-3 to TRBJ2-2; 8 bases fit TRBD1. The germline V gene encodes CDR1 ENHRY and CDR2 SYGVKD. The CDR3 consists of 15 residues. V was clipped by 9 bases and J by 8 bases; unmatched bases: 14. Here the CDR3 reads CAIQGVQGATGELFF. The CDR3 bases are TGTGCCATTCAAGGGGTCCAGGGGGCAACGGGGGAGCTGTTTTTT.

DNA for the CDR3: TGTGCCAGAAGCTGGGGCCCGGACAGGGAAACTGGAAACACCATATATTTT. It encodes CARSWGPDRETGNTIYF. V is TRBV5-3 and J is TRBJ1-3; 8 bases align to TRBD1. TRBV5-3 is labeled an ORF, and its function is uncertain. V gave up 3 bases and J gave up 2 bases; unmatched junction bases: 10. The CDR3 sequence is 17 residues long.

This clone was seen only a few times. The chain links TRBV10-3 to TRBJ1-3; D is ambiguous. CDR1 and CDR2 from the germline V gene are ENHRY and SYGVKD. With 6 bases removed from V and 1 base from J, the gap between germline ends came to 13 bases. This CDR3 contains 15 residues. For the CDR3, the DNA is TGTGCCATCAGCAGCGACGGACTTTCTGGAAACACCATATATTTT. Amino acids: CAISSDGLSGNTIYF.

The rearrangement joins TRBV24-1 to TRBJ1-5, with 9 bases aligning to TRBD1. This CDR3 contains 16 residues. After removal of 4 bases from V and 4 bases from J, the junction contained 7 bases not matched to a gene. The germline CDR1 and CDR2 sequences are KGHDR and SFDVKD. This CDR3 is CATSDHTGGFNQPQHF. The CDR3 region has the DNA TGTGCCACCAGTGACCACACAGGGGGCTTTAATCAGCCCCAGCATTTT.

V is TRBV11-2 and J is TRBJ1-3; D not certain. Trimming cost V 2 bases and J 4 bases, with 12 bases left between them. CDR1 and CDR2 from the germline V gene are SGHAT and FQNNGV. The CDR3 totals 15 residues. The CDR3 DNA reads TGTGCCAGCAGCTTAACGGTAAACGCGGGAAACACCATATATTTT. Protein product: CASSLTVNAGNTIYF.

V gene TRBV7-9 combines with J gene TRBJ1-1; TRBD1 matches at 9 bases. CDR1 and CDR2 from the germline V gene are SEHNR and FQNEAQ (reference sequence). J was trimmed by 5 bases and V by 1 base; bases with no gene match: 5. This CDR3 region has 15 residues. CDR3 bases: TGTGCCAGCAGCTTAGTAACAGGGGGCAGGACTGAAGCTTTCTTT. Protein: CASSLVTGGRTEAFF.

This chain links TRBV28 with TRBJ1-1; TRBD1 might be the D (5 bases). The V end was cut by 5 bases, the J end by 4 bases, with 17 bases between. CDR3 length: 15 residues. Germline CDR1 is MDHEN and CDR2 is SYDVKM. Here the CDR3 reads CASSLGAGGGTEAFF. Written as DNA, the CDR3 is TGTGCCAGCAGTCTAGGTGCGGGGGGTGGCACTGAAGCTTTCTTT. Drawing the rest from reference TRBV28 and TRBJ1-1, the complete variable domain is DVKVTQSSRYLVKRTGEKVFLECVQDMDHENMFWYRQDPGLGLRLIYFSYDVKMKEKGDIPEGYSVSREKKERFSLILESASTNQTSMYLCASSLGAGGGTEAFFGQGTRLTVV.

This rearrangement joins TRBV15 to TRBJ2-2, with TRBD1 matching over 7 bases. CDR3 length: 16 residues. V shed 3 bases and J 3 bases; nucleotides not matched to a gene: 7. The germline gives CDR1 LNHNV, CDR2 YYDKDF (reference sequence). DNA of the CDR3: TGTGCCACCAGCAGCGGGAAGGGGACAGACACCGGGGAGCTGTTTTTT. Translated, it gives CATSSGKGTDTGELFF.

J is TRBJ2-6 and V is TRBV18; 13 positions agree with TRBD2. With 6 bases clipped from V and 0 bases from J, the junction kept 8 bases outside the gene matches. The CDR3 sequence is 19 residues long. Germline-derived CDR1 and CDR2 are KGHSH and LQKENI. CDR3 protein: CASSIKGLAGFSGANVLTF. Here the CDR3 DNA reads TGTGCCAGCTCTATTAAGGGACTAGCGGGGTTCTCTGGGGCCAACGTCCTGACTTTC.

This chain uses TRBV7-2 with TRBJ2-3; 7 bases align to TRBD2. The trim removed 4 bases at V and 4 bases at J, leaving 11 bases unmatched. This CDR3 is built from 16 residues. Germline CDR1 reads SGHTA; CDR2 reads FQGNSA. The CDR3 DNA reads TGTGCCAGCAGCTCCATCGCGGGGGTGGCGGCAGATACGCAGTATTTT. Translated, it gives CASSSIAGVAADTQYF.

In this sample, this clone turned up once. The V call is TRBV3-1 (or the pseudogene TRBV3-2), the J call TRBJ2-6; a possible D gene is TRBD1 (5 bases). Germline V gives CDR1 LGHDT, CDR2 YNNKEL (reference sequence). The ends were cut back, 3 bases at V and 0 bases at J, with 12 bases in the middle. The CDR3 length is 17 residues. CDR3 loop: CASSQGRVGSGANVLTF. In DNA form, the CDR3 reads TGTGCCAGCAGCCAGGGCAGGGTGGGCTCTGGGGCCAACGTCCTGACTTTC.

This chain joins TRBV7-9 and TRBJ2-5; 7 nucleotides align to TRBD2. J was trimmed by 2 bases and V by 3 bases; bases with no gene match: 0. CDR1 is SEHNR and CDR2 is FQNEAQ in the germline V gene (reference sequence). This CDR3 spans 13 amino acids. The chain's CDR3 is CASSFGGQETQYF. CDR3 nucleotide sequence: TGTGCCAGCAGCTTCGGGGGGCAAGAGACCCAGTACTTC.

V is TRBV6-5 and J is TRBJ1-1, with D hard to call. Per the germline V gene, CDR1 is MNHEY and CDR2 is SVGAGI. This CDR3 spans 14 amino acids. Trimming left V 8 bases short and J 0 bases short, with 13 bases between. CDR3 nucleotides: TGTGCCAGCTCCCCTCGGTTGATGAACACTGAAGCTTTCTTT. It encodes CASSPRLMNTEAFF.

The genes are TRBV3-1 (or the pseudogene TRBV3-2) and TRBJ2-2; no clear D gene. Trimming took off 0 bases at V and 2 bases at J, with 7 bases between the two ends. This CDR3 is 15 amino acids long. Per germline, CDR1 LGHDT and CDR2 YNNKEL (reference sequence). CDR3 bases: TGTGCCAGCAGCCAAGAGAGAAGAAACACCGGGGAGCTGTTTTTT. This encodes CASSQERRNTGELFF.

The rearrangement links TRBV9 to TRBJ2-5; weak D call: TRBD2 (7 bases). CDR3 size: 16 residues. V was clipped by 0 bases and J by 1 base, with 13 bases between them. Germline CDR1 and CDR2: SGDLS and YYNGEE. The CDR3 protein is CASSVEGGTSQETQYF. Written as DNA, the CDR3 is TGTGCCAGCAGCGTAGAGGGGGGGACTTCCCAAGAGACCCAGTACTTC.

V usage is TRBV30 and J usage is TRBJ1-5; 7 bases are shared with TRBD1. The CDR3 is 13 residues long. Germline CDR1 GTSNPN, CDR2 SVGIG (reference sequence). Trimming at V came to 1 base and at J to 4 bases, leaving 1 base not matched to a gene. CDR3 protein: CAWSGDSNQPQHF. CDR3 DNA sequence: TGTGCCTGGAGTGGGGACAGTAATCAGCCCCAGCATTTT.

The CDR3, as DNA: TGCGCCAGCAGCTTGGGGCAGGGAGGAAACACCATATATTTT. It yields the protein CASSLGQGGNTIYF. This rearrangement joins TRBV5-1 to TRBJ1-3; possibly TRBD1 for D (5 bases). CDR1 and CDR2 from the germline V gene are SGHRS and YFSETQ. V dropped 0 bases and J dropped 4 bases, with 8 bases sitting between them. This CDR3 contains 14 residues.

The V gene is TRBV7-2, the J gene TRBJ2-3, with 13 positions matching TRBD2. The CDR3 runs to 15 residues. The germline gives CDR1 SGHTA, CDR2 FQGNSA. With V trimmed by 5 bases and J by 5 bases, 4 bases remained unmatched. The CDR3 nucleotides are TGTGCCAGCAGCCGGACTAGCGGGGGAGGAGATACGCAGTATTTT. Its protein is CASSRTSGGGDTQYF.

V gene TRBV6-5 combines with J gene TRBJ1-2; 7 positions agree with TRBD1. The V and J ends lost 5 bases and 5 bases, in that order; junction bases with no gene match: 11. The CDR3 is made up of 15 amino acids. The germline V gene has CDR1 MNHEY and CDR2 SVGAGI. The CDR3 here is CASSPHDREGYGYTF. As DNA, the CDR3 is TGTGCCAGCAGTCCTCACGACAGGGAAGGATATGGCTACACCTTC.

V is TRBV6-5 and J is TRBJ2-7; 12 bases agree with TRBD2. The CDR3 sequence is 15 residues long. J lost 3 bases, V lost 5 bases, and 5 bases had no gene match. Germline assignment: CDR1 MNHEY and CDR2 SVGAGI. The CDR3 region is CASSTTSGGIYEQYV. The CDR3 DNA reads as TGTGCCAGCAGTACGACTAGCGGGGGAATCTACGAGCAGTACGTC.

The chain combines TRBV28 with TRBJ2-6; D unclear. This CDR3 spans 15 amino acids. Trimming took off 8 bases at V and 0 bases at J, with 11 bases between the two ends. The germline V gene encodes CDR1 MDHEN and CDR2 SYDVKM. CDR3 coding DNA: TGTGCCAGCGTGCGGCATTCCTCTGGGGCCAACGTCCTGACTTTC. Residues: CASVRHSSGANVLTF.

As for this clone: Other nucleotide sequences in the sample specify the same CDR3. In nucleotides, the CDR3 is TGTGCCAGCTCACCAGGGCAGATTAGCAATCAGCCCCAGCATTTT. Translated, it gives CASSPGQISNQPQHF. The chain is built from TRBV18 and TRBJ1-5; D is unresolved. Trimming took off 2 bases at V and 0 bases at J, with 8 bases between the two ends. Per the germline V gene, CDR1 is KGHSH and CDR2 is LQKENI. This CDR3 has 15 residues.

This rearrangement joins TRBV2 to TRBJ2-7; TRBD1 agrees at 9 bases. The length of the CDR3 is 15 residues. Looked up from germline, CDR1 is SNHLY and CDR2 is FYNNEI. Trimming at V came to 5 bases and at J to 2 bases, leaving 7 bases not matched to a gene. CDR3 sequence (DNA): TGTGCCAGCAGTTCCCCAGGGACAGGGACCTACGAGCAGTACGTC. This sequence encodes CASSSPGTGTYEQYV.

As concerns this clone: An end of the junction does not agree with germline; a read error may underlie this. The V and J genes are TRBV6-2 or TRBV6-3 and TRBJ2-1; TRBD1 agrees at 7 bases. CDR1 is MNHEY, CDR2 SVGEGT, per germline. The CDR3 runs 13 residues. CDR3 coding DNA: TGTGCCAGCAGCCCTACCGTACAGGGGCGAGGGATCTTC. It codes for CASSPTVQGRGIF.